These T cell receptor beta chains were read from a single sample in a study of OX40 agonist ivuxolimab in advanced cancers. TCRdb's table, derived via immunoSEQ multiplex PCR, lists solely in-frame clones and lacks some. The table records around 70,000 clones, 88% of them present only once. The material sequenced was CD4+ or CD8+ T cells sorted from blood, taken in a trial of the OX40 agonist ivuxolimab. These receptors all come from an adult with an advanced solid tumor such as melanoma, head and neck, liver or kidney cancer. Each CDR3 is given with its conserved first and last residue. D genes are given only for firm matches. Clone size is given for some rows only: seen once, a few or many times, or a class if the clone is expanded.

j_call clone_size d_call v_call cdr3_aa cdr3_nt
TRBJ2-1 . TRBD1 TRBV18 CASSPTGVEQFF TGTGCCAGCTCACCAACAGGGGTTGAGCAGTTCTTC
TRBJ2-1 . . TRBV10-1 CASSEGSPGYNEQFF TGCGCCAGCAGTGAGGGCAGCCCAGGGTACAATGAGCAGTTCTTC
TRBJ2-3 . . TRBV5-4 CASSYRGLGTDTQYF TGTGCCAGCAGCTACCGGGGGCTGGGCACAGATACGCAGTATTTT
TRBJ1-2 . . TRBV6-1 CASHRVNYGYTF TGTGCCAGCCACAGGGTTAACTATGGCTACACCTTC
TRBJ2-1 . . TRBV7-3 CASSLSGGSSYNEQFF TGTGCCAGCAGCTTATCGGGGGGCAGCTCCTACAATGAGCAGTTCTTC
TRBJ2-7 . . TRBV7-9 CASSSDITYEQYF TGTGCCAGCAGCTCCGATATTACCTACGAGCAGTACTTC
TRBJ2-7 . . TRBV9 CASSVDPGQNEQYF TGTGCCAGCAGCGTAGATCCCGGGCAGAACGAGCAGTACTTC
TRBJ1-2 . . TRBV28 CATLGGAGYGYTF TGTGCCACCCTCGGGGGGGCGGGCTATGGCTACACCTTC
TRBJ2-2 . . TRBV2 CASLATGELFF TGTGCCAGCCTAGCGACCGGGGAGCTGTTTTTT
TRBJ2-7 . TRBD1 TRBV5-8 CASSLTQGAYEQYF TGTGCCAGCAGCTTGACACAGGGGGCCTACGAGCAGTACTTC
TRBJ1-1 . . TRBV28 CASSEGGAGTEAFF TGTGCCAGCAGCGAGGGGGGCGCAGGGACTGAAGCTTTCTTT
TRBJ1-3 . . TRBV5-6 CASSFTAGSGNTIYF TGTGCCAGCAGCTTCACGGCCGGCTCTGGAAACACCATATATTTT
TRBJ1-2 few TRBD1 TRBV5-4 CASSFRQGAGGYTF TGTGCCAGCAGCTTTCGACAGGGGGCAGGGGGCTACACCTTC
TRBJ1-5 . . TRBV10-2 CASRLGGGAAQPQHF TGCGCCAGCAGGCTGGGTGGGGGCGCGGCTCAGCCCCAGCATTTT
TRBJ2-3 . . TRBV7-9 CASSSSGAERPTQYF TGTGCCAGCAGCTCATCAGGGGCGGAACGCCCTACGCAGTATTTT
TRBJ2-1 . . TRBV7-3 CASSPGQSYNEQFF TGTGCCAGCAGCCCCGGACAGAGTTACAATGAGCAGTTCTTC
TRBJ2-3 . . TRBV28 CASSPFLGITSTDTQYF TGTGCCAGCAGTCCTTTTTTAGGGATTACTAGCACAGATACGCAGTATTTT
TRBJ1-2 . . TRBV5-4 CASSQASGRYGYTF TGTGCCAGCAGCCAGGCATCGGGGCGGTATGGCTACACCTTC
TRBJ2-2 . . TRBV21-1 CACTGRPNTGELFF TGTGCCTGCACGGGAAGACCGAACACCGGGGAGCTGTTTTTT
TRBJ1-4 once . TRBV15 CATSSSYGGTLSTNEKLFF TGTGCCACCAGCAGTTCCTACGGGGGGACACTTTCAACTAATGAAAAACTGTTTTTT
TRBJ2-3 once . TRBV25-1 CASSPVGQKRADTQYF TGTGCCAGCAGTCCAGTGGGGCAGAAGAGGGCAGATACGCAGTATTTT
TRBJ1-2 . . TRBV2 CASSPPGYTF TGTGCCAGCAGTCCTCCGGGCTACACCTTC
TRBJ2-3 . . TRBV6-4 CASSGTAEDTQYF TGTGCCAGCAGCGGGACTGCAGAAGATACGCAGTATTTT
TRBJ2-7 . TRBD1 TRBV12-5 CASGCRGRFHEQYF TGTGCTAGTGGCTGCAGGGGGCGCTTCCACGAGCAGTACTTC
TRBJ2-7 once . TRBV21-1 CASSKALAAHFSYEQYF TGTGCCAGCAGCAAAGCGTTGGCAGCACACTTCTCCTACGAGCAGTACTTC
TRBJ1-4 . . TRBV7-9 CASSLGYSRSPNEKLFF TGTGCCAGCAGCTTAGGGTACTCGAGAAGCCCTAATGAAAAACTGTTTTTT
TRBJ2-7 . . TRBV6-6 CASSYGNQGYYEQYF TGTGCCAGCAGTTACGGGAATCAGGGCTACTACGAGCAGTACTTC
TRBJ1-3 . . TRBV30 CALPGGNTIYF TGTGCCTTACCCGGGGGAAACACCATATATTTT
TRBJ1-2 . TRBD1 TRBV5-4 CASSLGTGGARGYTF TGTGCCAGCAGCTTGGGGACAGGGGGCGCGCGGGGCTACACCTTC
TRBJ2-5 once . TRBV5-8 CASSLPNIGTQYF TGTGCCAGCAGCCTGCCAAATATTGGGACCCAGTACTTC
TRBJ2-5 . . TRBV28 CASGRPQETQYF TGTGCCAGCGGGAGACCACAAGAGACCCAGTACTTC
TRBJ2-3 once TRBD1 TRBV9 CASSVGTGSSTDTQYF TGTGCCAGCAGCGTAGGGACAGGGTCCAGCACAGATACGCAGTATTTT
TRBJ2-5 . TRBD2 TRBV7-9 CASNVAGTSGETQYF TGTGCCAGCAACGTCGCCGGGACTAGCGGGGAGACCCAGTACTTC
TRBJ2-5 . TRBD1 TRBV27 CASTSDRGETQYF TGTGCCAGCACTTCGGACAGGGGAGAGACCCAGTACTTC